This TCR beta chain was captured by sequencing in a study of blood T cell repertoires in COVID-19 (dated by TCRdb to about 2020). In the study overall: Collaborator samples came from the United States, Italy and Spain and covered acute and convalescent phases of COVID-19. The material from the prospective study consisted of cDNA or gDNA derived from T cells, B-cell-depleted T cells, or PBMCs. The dataset comprised deeply sampled blood TCRbeta repertoires from subjects exposed to, actively infected with, or recovered from COVID-19. The repertoires were made available in a free public database intended to serve as a resource for research on the immune response to SARS-CoV-2. The samples were drawn from the first 160 participants of the ongoing ImmuneRACE study and from over 950 subjects provided by 6 global collaborators. Nearly every sample came with metadata listing a de-identified subject ID, COVID-19 status, age in years and sex. Where available, HLA class I and class II types were taken from metadata supplied by the sample provider and were not determined by assay-based typing.

The collaborating institutions used their own protocols to collect whole blood in K2EDTA tubes. Collaborator samples were shipped for TCRbeta analysis as frozen whole blood, isolated PBMCs, or DNA extracted from either sample type. General study outcomes and caveats: How much clinical and demographic metadata was included differed by source and by participant, and the metadata was provided uncurated.

The immunoSEQ Assay, a bias-controlled multiplex PCR, was used to amplify TCRbeta CDR3 regions from genomic DNA. In the original analysis: Nucleated cell counts per sample were estimated from amplification of reference gene primers within the assay. To quantify the absolute abundance of each unique TCRbeta CDR3 rearrangement, sequence reads were collapsed and filtered. For each sample, productive Simpson clonality was calculated by taking the square root of Simpson's diversity index across productive rearrangements. TCRdb took over this immuneACCESS table, retaining in-frame rearrangements with V and J assigned. Such tables are incomplete; in checked studies, under half of the missing clones stem from an unresolved V gene, and the remainder is unexplained. D and trimming come from the DNA, and the V and J calls and clone size come from that table. Across this sample there are fewer than 350,000 clones, with 75% to 90% seen only once. The ten largest clones take up about 4.2% of the sample.

The CDR3 numbers 14 residues from cysteine through phenylalanine. Only CDR3 DNA is held: 42 bases, read in frame from base 1. Looking up the germline V gene (reference sequence) yields CDR1 LNHDA and CDR2 SQIVND. Unmatched junction bases come to 3, with V trimmed by 7 bases and J by 2 bases. To note about this clone: Its antigen remains undetermined. Per-nucleotide qualities are absent, and no much larger clonotype sits a single base away.

Material for sequencing was peripheral blood. This receptor was identified in a man aged 35 to 55 with acute or convalescent COVID-19. Here the chain combines TRBV19 and TRBJ2-1; 9 junctional bases match TRBD2. The sequenced DNA is TGTGCCAGTATGGGCGGGGGGGCCTACAATGAGCAGTTCTTC. Its translation reads: CASMGGGAYNEQFF.